This is a list of T cell receptor beta chains from one sample in a study of blood T cell repertoires in COVID-19. Profiling relied on immunoSEQ multiplex PCR, and the TCRdb table lists in-frame clones only, not all of them. The table has some 150,000 clones, around 82% seen once. Material: peripheral blood. The receptors shown here come from a man in his fifties or sixties with active or convalescent COVID-19. The CDR3 runs from the conserved cysteine through the conserved F or W. The D gene is left open where the match is weak. A clone size is listed for some rows: how often the clone was seen (once, few, many), or a class if it is expanded.

TGTGCCAGTAGTATCAGGGAAGGCTATAGCAATCAGCCCCAGCATTTT,CASSIREGYSNQPQHF,-,TRBJ1-5,TRBV19,-
TGCGCCAGCAGCTTGGGGACAGCTAACTATGGCTACACCTTC,CASSLGTANYGYTF,-,TRBJ1-2,TRBV5-1,once
TGTGCCATTCGGACAGGGTCGTATAATTCACCCCTCCACTTT,CAIRTGSYNSPLHF,TRBD1,TRBJ1-6,TRBV2,few
TGTGCCAGCAGCTTGGGTGGACGGGGGGGAGGTGAGCAGTTCTTC,CASSLGGRGGGEQFF,TRBD2,TRBJ2-1,TRBV5-4,-
TGCGCCAGCAGCCGTGACGGGGGGATCCATAATTCACCCCTCCACTTT,CASSRDGGIHNSPLHF,-,TRBJ1-6,TRBV5-1,once
TGTGCCAGCAGCTCCCTCAAGGGACTAGCTAGACAGACCCAGTACTTC,CASSSLKGLARQTQYF,TRBD2,TRBJ2-5,TRBV11-1,-
TGTGCCAGCAGTTTAGACAGGACAGATACGCAGTATTTT,CASSLDRTDTQYF,-,TRBJ2-3,TRBV12-3/TRBV12-4,-
TGTGCCACGGCAGGGGACGGGGCGAGCGATGAGCAGTTCTTC,CATAGDGASDEQFF,-,TRBJ2-1,TRBV2,-
TGTGCCAGCAGTTTATCGGGAGGGGGCGAGCAGTACTTC,CASSLSGGGEQYF,-,TRBJ2-7,TRBV27,-
TGTGCCAGCAGCTTGTCGGGGACAGACTATGGCTACACCTTC,CASSLSGTDYGYTF,TRBD1,TRBJ1-2,TRBV7-8,-
TGTGCCAGCAGTGGCGACGCCGGGACTAGCGGAGCAGATACGCAGTATTTT,CASSGDAGTSGADTQYF,TRBD2,TRBJ2-3,TRBV2,-
TGTGCCAGCATACAGACAGGGAATGAAAAACTGTTTTTT,CASIQTGNEKLFF,TRBD1,TRBJ1-4,TRBV12-3/TRBV12-4,-
TGTGCCAGCAGCTTGGGGACTAGCGGGAGGAGGGTTTCCTACGAGCAGTACTTC,CASSLGTSGRRVSYEQYF,TRBD2,TRBJ2-7,TRBV7-3,-
TGTGCCAGCAGTCGCCGCGCCCAGGGAGAGACCCAGTACTTC,CASSRRAQGETQYF,-,TRBJ2-5,TRBV6-1,-
TGTGCCAGCAGTTTTCTACAGAGCTCTGGAAACACCATATATTTT,CASSFLQSSGNTIYF,-,TRBJ1-3,TRBV28,-
TGTGCCAGCAGTTTGGGACTAGCGGGAGGTGAGCAGTTCTTC,CASSLGLAGGEQFF,TRBD2,TRBJ2-1,TRBV6-2/TRBV6-3,-
TGTGCCAGCAGCCGTAGCGGGAGGGCCGCGAACACCGGGGAGCTGTTTTTT,CASSRSGRAANTGELFF,TRBD2,TRBJ2-2,TRBV9,-
TGTGCCATCAGTGAGTCAGGGCGTCAGGGTTCTCCGGAGCAGTACTTC,CAISESGRQGSPEQYF,-,TRBJ2-7,TRBV10-3,-
TGTGCCATCAGTGAGTCGAGACAGGGGGGCCCTTCTGGGGCCAACGTCCTGACTTTC,CAISESRQGGPSGANVLTF,TRBD1,TRBJ2-6,TRBV10-3,-
TGTGCCAGCAGCTCTCGACTTAGCAATCAGCCCCAGCATTTT,CASSSRLSNQPQHF,-,TRBJ1-5,TRBV5-8,-
TGTGCCAGCCTAAGCGACAGATCTAGCAATCAGCCCCAGCATTTT,CASLSDRSSNQPQHF,-,TRBJ1-5,TRBV18,-
TGTGCCAGCAGCCCCGGGAGGTGGAACATTCAGTACTTC,CASSPGRWNIQYF,TRBD2,TRBJ2-4,TRBV27,-
TGCAGCGCCAACCGCGATCTATTATTACAGGGTAGGACAGATACGCAGTATTTT,CSANRDLLLQGRTDTQYF,-,TRBJ2-3,TRBV29-1,-
TGTGCCTGGAGTCCCCCCCAGACAGGAGGCGATCAGCCCCAGCATTTT,CAWSPPQTGGDQPQHF,-,TRBJ1-5,TRBV30,-
TGTGCCAGCAGCCCGGGTTGGGAGACCCAGTACTTC,CASSPGWETQYF,-,TRBJ2-5,TRBV7-8,-
TGTGCCAGCAGCTTACAACTAGCGGGGACAGATACGCAGTATTTT,CASSLQLAGTDTQYF,TRBD2,TRBJ2-3,TRBV7-9,-